This TCR beta chain was recovered during a study of OX40 agonist ivuxolimab in advanced cancers. Regarding the study as a whole: Expanded clones were, on average, more numerous in CD8+ T cells than in CD4+.

V was shortened by 8 bases and J by 1 base, with 21 bases between the two germline ends. The CDR3 sequence is 16 residues long. CDR1 is SQVTM, CDR2 ANQGSEA, per germline. Profiling relied on immunoSEQ multiplex PCR, and the TCRdb table lists in-frame clones only, not all of them. Among about 73,000 clones listed, 80% to 95% were seen once. On this clone itself: Its target is unknown.

The clonotype comes from an adult with an advanced solid tumor such as melanoma, head and neck, liver or kidney cancer. The starting material was CD4+ or CD8+ T cells sorted from blood, obtained in a trial of the OX40 agonist ivuxolimab. The genes are TRBV29-1 and TRBJ2-1; perhaps TRBD2 as D (6 bases). The CDR3 region has the DNA TGCAGCCTCCGAGGCCTTCGGGAGAAGTCCTACAATGAGCAGTTCTTC. Encoded protein: CSLRGLREKSYNEQFF.